This is a list of T cell receptor beta chains from one sample in a study of regulatory T cells in long-lasting Graves disease. Using its own MiXCR run on the multiplex PCR reads, TCRdb lists one record per CDR3 protein. Of under 300,000 distinct CDR3 sequences listed, around 17% are singletons. This specimen consisted of peripheral blood mononuclear cells (PBMCs), obtained at new diagnosis, from a patient treated with antithyroid drugs. The receptor source for this set is a female donor with Graves disease. Each CDR3 is given with its conserved first and last residue. Each record gives: clone size, D gene, V gene, J gene, CDR3 protein, CDR3 DNA. A D gene is named only where the DNA matches it firmly. Size values are once, few and many counts, or a class for expanded clones, and some rows have none.

clone size: many; D gene: .; V gene: TRBV6-1; J gene: TRBJ1-4; CDR3 protein: CASRQGRANEKLFF; CDR3 DNA: TGTGCCAGCAGGCAGGGAAGGGCTAATGAAAAACTGTTTTTT
clone size: many; D gene: .; V gene: TRBV7-2; J gene: TRBJ2-5; CDR3 protein: CASNSVGAAGTQYF; CDR3 DNA: TGTGCCAGTAATTCGGTGGGGGCTGCAGGGACCCAGTACTTC
clone size: many; D gene: .; V gene: TRBV7-9; J gene: TRBJ2-2; CDR3 protein: CASSLGVINGELFF; CDR3 DNA: TGTGCCAGCAGCTTAGGAGTAATCAACGGGGAGCTGTTTTTT
clone size: many; D gene: .; V gene: TRBV9; J gene: TRBJ2-5; CDR3 protein: CASSKEETQYF; CDR3 DNA: TGTGCCAGCAGCAAAGAAGAGACCCAGTACTTC
clone size: .; D gene: TRBD1; V gene: TRBV5-4; J gene: TRBJ2-5; CDR3 protein: CASSPLGTAKETQYF; CDR3 DNA: TGTGCCAGCAGCCCCCTTGGGACAGCTAAAGAGACCCAGTACTTC
clone size: .; D gene: TRBD2; V gene: TRBV27; J gene: TRBJ2-1; CDR3 protein: CASSFLTSGITSSYNEQFF; CDR3 DNA: TGTGCCAGCAGTTTCTTGACTAGCGGGATAACCTCCTCCTACAATGAGCAGTTCTTC
clone size: .; D gene: .; V gene: TRBV19; J gene: TRBJ2-5; CDR3 protein: CASSQGPETQYF; CDR3 DNA: TGTGCCAGTAGCCAGGGGCCGGAGACCCAGTACTTC
clone size: few; D gene: .; V gene: TRBV24-1; J gene: TRBJ2-2; CDR3 protein: CATSAPGRTNTGELFF; CDR3 DNA: TGTGCCACCAGTGCCCCGGGACGTACGAACACCGGGGAGCTGTTTTTT
clone size: .; D gene: TRBD2; V gene: TRBV2; J gene: TRBJ2-7; CDR3 protein: CASSPLGASGRAGYEQYF; CDR3 DNA: TGTGCCAGCAGTCCACTCGGGGCTAGCGGGAGGGCCGGGTACGAGCAGTACTTC
clone size: many; D gene: .; V gene: TRBV27; J gene: TRBJ2-7; CDR3 protein: CASSRSKTTGGEQYF; CDR3 DNA: TGTGCCAGCAGTCGATCAAAGACGACAGGAGGCGAGCAGTACTTC
clone size: many; D gene: TRBD1; V gene: TRBV15; J gene: TRBJ2-3; CDR3 protein: CATSRDLDRALRDTQYF; CDR3 DNA: TGTGCCACCAGCAGAGATTTAGACAGGGCCCTACGGGATACGCAGTATTTT
clone size: many; D gene: .; V gene: TRBV6-5; J gene: TRBJ1-1; CDR3 protein: CASSSRVLGTEAFF; CDR3 DNA: TGTGCCAGCAGTTCCAGGGTGTTGGGCACTGAAGCTTTCTTT
clone size: many; D gene: TRBD1; V gene: TRBV6-1; J gene: TRBJ1-2; CDR3 protein: CASRTGQGYYGYTF; CDR3 DNA: TGTGCCAGCAGGACGGGACAGGGCTACTATGGCTACACCTTC
clone size: many; D gene: TRBD1; V gene: TRBV28; J gene: TRBJ2-7; CDR3 protein: CASNNSGGPTYEQYF; CDR3 DNA: TGTGCCAGCAATAACTCAGGGGGCCCTACCTACGAGCAGTACTTC
clone size: many; D gene: .; V gene: TRBV10-3; J gene: TRBJ1-1; CDR3 protein: CAIARSRSDTEAFF; CDR3 DNA: TGTGCCATCGCCAGAAGCCGATCGGACACTGAAGCTTTCTTT
clone size: many; D gene: .; V gene: TRBV6-9; J gene: TRBJ1-5; CDR3 protein: CASSYSSGFSSNQPQHF; CDR3 DNA: TGTGCCAGCAGTTATTCTTCGGGTTTCTCTAGCAATCAGCCCCAGCATTTT
clone size: many; D gene: .; V gene: TRBV6-1; J gene: TRBJ1-2; CDR3 protein: CASMSGVDGYTF; CDR3 DNA: TGTGCCAGCATGAGTGGAGTGGATGGCTACACCTTC
clone size: .; D gene: .; V gene: TRBV12-3/TRBV12-4; J gene: TRBJ1-1; CDR3 protein: CASSFLTEAFF; CDR3 DNA: TGTGCCAGCAGTTTTTTAACTGAAGCTTTCTTT
clone size: few; D gene: .; V gene: TRBV20-1; J gene: TRBJ1-6; CDR3 protein: CSARDPRQSTDSPLHF; CDR3 DNA: TGCAGTGCTAGAGATCCTAGGCAGTCTACCGATTCACCCCTCCACTTT
clone size: many; D gene: .; V gene: TRBV7-9; J gene: TRBJ2-7; CDR3 protein: CASSLAGKDEQYF; CDR3 DNA: TGTGCCAGCAGCTTAGCGGGAAAGGACGAGCAGTACTTC
clone size: many; D gene: .; V gene: TRBV6-2/TRBV6-3; J gene: TRBJ1-1; CDR3 protein: CASSPQDSGGFEAFF; CDR3 DNA: TGTGCCAGCAGTCCGCAGGATTCCGGGGGGTTTGAAGCTTTCTTT
clone size: few; D gene: .; V gene: TRBV6-5; J gene: TRBJ2-7; CDR3 protein: CASSWALAYEQYF; CDR3 DNA: TGTGCCAGCAGTTGGGCCTTGGCCTACGAGCAGTACTTC
clone size: many; D gene: .; V gene: TRBV19; J gene: TRBJ2-6; CDR3 protein: CASSVNRGLGSGANVLTF; CDR3 DNA: TGTGCCAGTAGCGTCAACAGGGGACTAGGCTCTGGGGCCAACGTCCTGACTTTC
clone size: few; D gene: TRBD1; V gene: TRBV5-6; J gene: TRBJ2-7; CDR3 protein: CASSMDRGRYEQYF; CDR3 DNA: TGTGCCAGCAGCATGGACAGGGGAAGGTACGAGCAGTACTTC
clone size: few; D gene: .; V gene: TRBV27; J gene: TRBJ1-1; CDR3 protein: CASSLSNRVTEAFF; CDR3 DNA: TGTGCCAGCAGTTTATCGAATAGGGTGACTGAAGCTTTCTTT
clone size: many; D gene: TRBD1; V gene: TRBV6-1; J gene: TRBJ1-5; CDR3 protein: CASTPGLGQGEGQPQHF; CDR3 DNA: TGTGCCAGCACACCGGGCCTTGGACAGGGGGAGGGGCAGCCCCAGCATTTT
clone size: many; D gene: TRBD1; V gene: TRBV9; J gene: TRBJ2-4; CDR3 protein: CASSDTGVGQNIQYF; CDR3 DNA: TGTGCCAGCAGCGATACAGGGGTTGGTCAGAACATTCAGTACTTC
clone size: many; D gene: .; V gene: TRBV24-1; J gene: TRBJ1-5; CDR3 protein: CATSDLPPPRDPCNQPQHF; CDR3 DNA: TGTGCCACCAGTGATCTGCCCCCCCCCCGGGACCCATGCAATCAGCCCCAGCATTTT
clone size: many; D gene: .; V gene: TRBV7-3; J gene: TRBJ2-2; CDR3 protein: CASSLNSRGSGTELFF; CDR3 DNA: TGTGCCAGCAGCTTAAACTCCCGGGGATCCGGGACAGAGCTGTTTTTT
clone size: many; D gene: .; V gene: TRBV7-2; J gene: TRBJ2-5; CDR3 protein: CASSLGPPETQYF; CDR3 DNA: TGTGCCAGCAGCTTAGGGCCCCCAGAGACCCAGTACTTC
clone size: .; D gene: .; V gene: TRBV20-1; J gene: TRBJ1-4; CDR3 protein: CSARDLGRAGEKLFF; CDR3 DNA: TGCAGTGCTAGAGATCTTGGCAGGGCTGGTGAAAAACTGTTTTTT
clone size: many; D gene: .; V gene: TRBV5-4; J gene: TRBJ2-1; CDR3 protein: CASSLEPAFYNEQFF; CDR3 DNA: TGTGCCAGCAGCTTGGAGCCAGCCTTCTACAATGAGCAGTTCTTC
clone size: many; D gene: .; V gene: TRBV12-3/TRBV12-4; J gene: TRBJ1-6; CDR3 protein: CASSLQGDDSPLHF; CDR3 DNA: TGTGCCAGCAGTCTACAGGGAGACGATTCACCCCTCCACTTT
clone size: many; D gene: .; V gene: TRBV10-3; J gene: TRBJ1-2; CDR3 protein: CATEDGQGNGYTF; CDR3 DNA: TGTGCCACCGAAGACGGTCAGGGGAATGGCTACACCTTC
clone size: many; D gene: TRBD1; V gene: TRBV6-1; J gene: TRBJ2-7; CDR3 protein: CASKLDRGQVEQYF; CDR3 DNA: TGTGCCAGCAAGTTAGACAGGGGGCAAGTCGAGCAGTACTTC
clone size: many; D gene: TRBD1; V gene: TRBV20-1; J gene: TRBJ2-7; CDR3 protein: CSARGTVLSYEQYF; CDR3 DNA: TGCAGTGCTAGGGGGACAGTCCTCTCCTACGAGCAGTACTTC
clone size: many; D gene: TRBD2; V gene: TRBV19; J gene: TRBJ2-5; CDR3 protein: CASGLAGKETQYF; CDR3 DNA: TGTGCCAGTGGGCTAGCGGGAAAAGAGACCCAGTACTTC
clone size: .; D gene: .; V gene: TRBV4-1; J gene: TRBJ2-7; CDR3 protein: CASSQIIGLSTYEQYF; CDR3 DNA: TGCGCCAGCAGCCAAATCATAGGACTAAGTACCTACGAGCAGTACTTC
clone size: many; D gene: TRBD2; V gene: TRBV12-5; J gene: TRBJ2-2; CDR3 protein: CASGFNRALTSGRAYTGELFF; CDR3 DNA: TGTGCTAGTGGTTTTAATCGCGCCTTAACTAGCGGGAGGGCCTACACCGGGGAGCTGTTTTTT
clone size: many; D gene: .; V gene: TRBV20-1; J gene: TRBJ1-5; CDR3 protein: CSATRGSNQPQHF; CDR3 DNA: TGCAGTGCTACCCGGGGTAGCAATCAGCCCCAGCATTTT
clone size: .; D gene: .; V gene: TRBV19; J gene: TRBJ2-7; CDR3 protein: CASSATSFHGYEQYF; CDR3 DNA: TGTGCCAGTAGTGCGACTAGTTTCCACGGCTACGAGCAGTACTTC
clone size: .; D gene: TRBD2; V gene: TRBV7-8; J gene: TRBJ2-3; CDR3 protein: CASSPGTAGVGTQYF; CDR3 DNA: TGTGCCAGCAGCCCCGGGACCGCGGGGGTGGGTACGCAGTATTTT
clone size: many; D gene: .; V gene: TRBV19; J gene: TRBJ1-5; CDR3 protein: CASHSIQASSNQPQHF; CDR3 DNA: TGTGCCAGTCATTCCATACAGGCCTCTAGCAATCAGCCCCAGCATTTT
clone size: many; D gene: TRBD1; V gene: TRBV18; J gene: TRBJ2-1; CDR3 protein: CASSSVQGAVNEQFF; CDR3 DNA: TGTGCCAGCTCATCCGTTCAGGGGGCTGTCAATGAGCAGTTCTTC
clone size: many; D gene: .; V gene: TRBV30; J gene: TRBJ2-5; CDR3 protein: CAWSGLRAWVGQETQYF; CDR3 DNA: TGTGCCTGGAGTGGCCTTCGGGCCTGGGTTGGGCAAGAGACCCAGTACTTC
clone size: .; D gene: .; V gene: TRBV5-4; J gene: TRBJ2-1; CDR3 protein: CASSLDKRQFF; CDR3 DNA: TGTGCCAGCAGCTTGGACAAGAGGCAGTTCTTC
clone size: many; D gene: TRBD2; V gene: TRBV2; J gene: TRBJ2-1; CDR3 protein: CASKTEREKSNEQFF; CDR3 DNA: TGTGCCAGCAAAACCGAGCGGGAGAAGAGTAATGAGCAGTTCTTC
clone size: many; D gene: TRBD2; V gene: TRBV12-3/TRBV12-4; J gene: TRBJ2-1; CDR3 protein: CASSLVGGLAEGGGNEQFF; CDR3 DNA: TGTGCCAGCAGTTTAGTAGGGGGACTAGCGGAGGGTGGGGGCAATGAGCAGTTCTTC
clone size: .; D gene: .; V gene: TRBV7-2; J gene: TRBJ1-5; CDR3 protein: CASSLYREDQPQHF; CDR3 DNA: TGTGCCAGCAGCCTCTACAGGGAGGACCAGCCCCAGCATTTT
clone size: .; D gene: .; V gene: TRBV27; J gene: TRBJ1-2; CDR3 protein: CASSFRANYGYTF; CDR3 DNA: TGTGCCAGCAGTTTCCGAGCAAACTATGGCTACACCTTC
clone size: many; D gene: TRBD2; V gene: TRBV20-1; J gene: TRBJ2-7; CDR3 protein: CSARPSGRLNLYEQYF; CDR3 DNA: TGCAGTGCTAGACCGAGCGGGAGGTTGAACCTTTACGAGCAGTACTTC
clone size: .; D gene: .; V gene: TRBV12-3/TRBV12-4; J gene: TRBJ1-4; CDR3 protein: CASSYPRRNEKLFF; CDR3 DNA: TGTGCCAGCAGTTACCCCCGGAGAAATGAAAAACTGTTTTTT
clone size: .; D gene: .; V gene: TRBV6-1; J gene: TRBJ1-6; CDR3 protein: CASSEGGSPLHF; CDR3 DNA: TGTGCCAGCAGTGAAGGCGGTTCACCCCTCCACTTT
clone size: many; D gene: TRBD2; V gene: TRBV9; J gene: TRBJ2-7; CDR3 protein: CASSSSGGPGGKQYF; CDR3 DNA: TGTGCCAGCAGTTCCAGCGGGGGCCCAGGAGGGAAGCAGTACTTC